Listed below are T cell receptor beta chains from one sample, sequenced in a study of memory CD4+ T cells and cytomegalovirus serostatus. Generated by immunoSEQ multiplex PCR, the TCRdb table keeps only in-frame clones and is missing some. The table has roughly 40,000 clones, around three quarters seen once. The source material was memory CD4+ T cells from blood. These TCRs come from an adult in good health and CMV-seronegative. CDR3s include the opening cysteine and the closing phenylalanine or tryptophan. D genes are given only for firm matches. Size values are once, few and many counts, or a class for expanded clones, and some rows have none.

NA	NA	TRBJ1-5	TRBV7-2	TGTGCCAGCAGCTTAGATTTCGGTCAGCCCCAGCATTTT	CASSLDFGQPQHF
NA	NA	TRBJ2-7	TRBV11-3	TGTGCCAGCAGCTCTGGGGAGTGGGACGAGCAGTACTTC	CASSSGEWDEQYF
NA	NA	TRBJ2-1	TRBV19	TGTGCCAGTAGTATACAGGTCGGGAAAAAGTACAATGAGCAGTTCTTC	CASSIQVGKKYNEQFF
NA	NA	TRBJ1-5	TRBV27	TGTGCCAGCAGCATCAGATTTAGCAATCAGCCCCAGCATTTT	CASSIRFSNQPQHF
NA	NA	TRBJ1-1	TRBV5-4	TGTGCCAGCACCTACCTGGGGAGGAACACTGAAGCTTTCTTT	CASTYLGRNTEAFF
NA	NA	TRBJ2-1	TRBV11-2	TGTGCCAGCAGCTTAGATTACGCCGGTGAGCAGTTCTTC	CASSLDYAGEQFF
NA	NA	TRBJ2-1	TRBV11-3	TGTGCCAGCACCCCCGGGGGCTCCTACAATGAGCAGTTCTTC	CASTPGGSYNEQFF
NA	NA	TRBJ2-2	TRBV11-2	TGTGCCAGCAGCTCCACTCCGATATTATACACCGGGGAGCTGTTTTTT	CASSSTPILYTGELFF
medium-sized	NA	TRBJ1-2	TRBV19	TGTGCCAGTAGTATTGGGCAAATCTATGGCTACACCTTC	CASSIGQIYGYTF
few	NA	TRBJ2-4	TRBV7-9	TGTGCCAGCAGCTTATTGGACGGGAACATTCAGTACTTC	CASSLLDGNIQYF
NA	TRBD1	TRBJ1-1	TRBV6-6	TGTGCCAGCAGTAAGACAGGGCTCTATGTTGGTGGAGCTTTCTTT	CASSKTGLYVGGAFF
few	NA	TRBJ1-1	TRBV4-1	TGCGCCAGCAGCCAAGAAGAGGCGGGCAGGACTGAAGCTTTCTTT	CASSQEEAGRTEAFF
NA	TRBD1	TRBJ1-5	TRBV5-4	TGTGCCAGCAGCCAAGACAGGGGGCTTCAGCCCCAGCATTTT	CASSQDRGLQPQHF
NA	NA	TRBJ1-2	TRBV28	TGTGCCAGCAGTTTTGGGGGCCCCCAGGGAGGCTACACCTTC	CASSFGGPQGGYTF
NA	NA	TRBJ2-2	TRBV7-2	TGTGCCAGCAGCCCACTGCGGAGGGACACCGGGGAGCTGTTTTTT	CASSPLRRDTGELFF
NA	NA	TRBJ2-5	TRBV7-9	TGTGCCAGCAGCTTGGGGACATCGTACCAAGAGACCCAGTACTTC	CASSLGTSYQETQYF
once	NA	TRBJ2-3	TRBV10-1	TGCGCCAGCAGTCCTACAGGGCGAACTAGCACAGATACGCAGTATTTT	CASSPTGRTSTDTQYF
NA	NA	TRBJ1-5	TRBV19	TGTGCCAGTAGTACCTCGCCAGGGGAAAGTGTTAGACAGCCCCAGCATTTT	CASSTSPGESVRQPQHF